One and the same sample provided the 10 T cell receptor beta chains below, sequenced in a study of cytomegalovirus exposure and HLA in healthy donors. Researchers ran the PCR with 60 Vbeta and 13 Jbeta primers. Sequencing was performed with immunoSEQ multiplex PCR; in TCRdb, only in-frame clones are kept and a portion is missing. The table lists approximately 89,000 clones, roughly 77% of them singletons. Sequencing was performed on PBMCs. These receptors were collected from a human donor in good health.

This clone came up a few times. The J gene is TRBJ1-1, the V gene TRBV5-1; no definite D call. The CDR3 is made up of 15 amino acids. Trimming cost V 2 bases and J 0 bases, with 11 bases left between them. From germline, CDR1 is SGHRS and CDR2 YFSETQ. The CDR3 coding sequence is TGCGCCAGCAGCTTCGGCAGGTCGGTGAACACTGAAGCTTTCTTT. This translates into CASSFGRSVNTEAFF.

This rearrangement joins TRBV6-6 to TRBJ1-1; 11 bases map to TRBD1. With V trimmed by 5 bases and J by 4 bases, 6 bases remained unmatched. The CDR3 runs 15 residues. Germline V gene lookup returns CDR1 MNHNY and CDR2 SVGAGI (reference sequence). CDR3 DNA sequence: TGTGCCAGCAGTCCCCCGGGACAGGGGGGCACTGAAGCTTTCTTT. Translating gives CASSPPGQGGTEAFF.

The V call is TRBV27, the J call TRBJ2-7; no clear D. Germline CDR1 reads MNHEY; CDR2 reads SMNVEV (reference sequence). This CDR3 is built from 15 residues. Trimming took off 5 bases at V and 3 bases at J, with 17 bases between the two ends. The CDR3 sequence: CASSPRASLDYEQYF. CDR3 DNA: TGTGCCAGCAGTCCCCGAGCTAGTTTGGACTACGAGCAGTACTTC.

CDR3 region: CASRRDSYGYTF. The DNA of the CDR3 is TGTGCCAGCAGAAGGGACAGCTATGGCTACACCTTC. The V call is TRBV2, the J call TRBJ1-2; TRBD1 aligns across 7 bases. Unmatched junction bases numbered 2, after V lost 6 bases and J lost 4 bases. The CDR3 has 12 amino acids. From germline, CDR1 is SNHLY and CDR2 FYNNEI.

The V and J genes are TRBV6-4 and TRBJ1-5; no firm D call. The CDR3 is made up of 14 amino acids. Trimming shortened V by 6 bases and J by 13 bases, and 22 bases separated the two germline ends. Germline V lookup: CDR1 MRHNA, CDR2 SNTAGT. CDR3 DNA: TGTGCCAGCAGCATCGACGGGATTCTTTATCTTCAGCATTTT. It encodes CASSIDGILYLQHF.

The sample holds one count of this clone. The rearrangement joins TRBV18 to TRBJ2-1; D unresolved. Per germline, CDR1 KGHSH and CDR2 LQKENI. V lost 5 bases and J lost 10, with 9 bases in between. The CDR3 extends over 11 amino acids. For the CDR3, the DNA is TGTGCCAGCTCATCGAACTGGGAGCAGTTCTTC. This encodes CASSSNWEQFF.

The chain has TRBV4-1 and TRBJ2-7, with 7 bases matching TRBD2. V gave up 4 bases and J gave up 0 bases; unmatched junction bases: 6. This CDR3 is built from 15 residues. From germline, CDR1 is MGHRA and CDR2 YSYEKL. Written as DNA, the CDR3 is TGCGCCAGCAGCCCAAACCGCGGGGGCTCCTACGAGCAGTACTTC. Translated: CASSPNRGGSYEQYF.

V and J are TRBV6-6 and TRBJ1-3; D call uncertain. The CDR3 covers 14 residues. The germline gives CDR1 MNHNY, CDR2 SVGAGI (reference sequence). V shed 5 bases and J shed 0 bases, with 8 bases lying between them. The CDR3 loop reads CASSPLNSGNTIYF. Written as DNA, the CDR3 is TGTGCCAGCAGTCCCCTTAACTCTGGAAACACCATATATTTT.

The chain couples TRBV9 to TRBJ1-2, with 7 bases that match TRBD1. The CDR3 sequence is 13 residues long. Germline V lookup: CDR1 SGDLS, CDR2 YYNGEE. Germline trimming cut 4 bases from V and 2 bases from J; bases unmatched to any gene: 2. The CDR3 region is CASSRGQNYGYTF. CDR3 bases: TGTGCCAGCAGCCGGGGACAGAACTATGGCTACACCTTC.

This chain uses TRBV11-1 with TRBJ1-2; D perhaps matches TRBD1 (5 bases). Germline CDR1 is SGHAT and CDR2 is FQDESV (reference sequence). The CDR3 consists of 15 residues. The V gene lost 5 bases and the J gene lost 0 bases, with 13 bases spanning the gap. The CDR3 protein is CASSRDLTANYGYTF. In DNA form, the CDR3 reads TGTGCCAGCAGCCGAGATCTGACAGCTAACTATGGCTACACCTTC. Using reference TRBV11-1 and TRBJ1-2 for the parts outside the CDR3, the full variable domain is EAEVAQSPRYKITEKSQAVAFWCDPISGHATLYWYRQILGQGPELLVQFQDESVVDDSQLPKDRFSAERLKGVDSTLKIQPAELGDSAMYLCASSRDLTANYGYTFGSGTRLTVV.